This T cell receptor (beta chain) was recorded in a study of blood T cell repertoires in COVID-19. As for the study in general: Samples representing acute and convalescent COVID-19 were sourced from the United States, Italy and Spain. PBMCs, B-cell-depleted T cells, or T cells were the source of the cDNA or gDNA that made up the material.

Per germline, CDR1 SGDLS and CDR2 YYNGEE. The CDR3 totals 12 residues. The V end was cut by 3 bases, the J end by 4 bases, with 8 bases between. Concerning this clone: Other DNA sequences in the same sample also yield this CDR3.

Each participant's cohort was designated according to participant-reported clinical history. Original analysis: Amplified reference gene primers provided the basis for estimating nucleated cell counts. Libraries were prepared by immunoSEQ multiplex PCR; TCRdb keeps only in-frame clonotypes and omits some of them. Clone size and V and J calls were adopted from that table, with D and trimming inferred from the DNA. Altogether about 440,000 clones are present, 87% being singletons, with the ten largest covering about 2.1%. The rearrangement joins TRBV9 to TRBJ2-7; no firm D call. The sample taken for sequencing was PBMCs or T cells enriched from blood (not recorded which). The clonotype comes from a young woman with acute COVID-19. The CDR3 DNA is TGTGCCAGCAGCGGTGACTCTTACGAGCAGTACTTC. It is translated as CASSGDSYEQYF.